The 3 T cell receptor beta chains presented below share a single source sample, sequenced in a study of identical twins (dated by TCRdb to between 2015 and 2016). Receptor amplification or capture employed 5' RACE. Data came from an Illumina HiSeq 2000. TCRdb passed the public sequencing reads through fastp at Q25 and MiXCR, retaining productive beta sequences. Entries that share a CDR3 protein sequence are merged under the most common genes and DNA. The table for this sample lists about 530,000 distinct CDR3 sequences; 20% to 25% of them were counted only once. The ten largest account for 0.48% of the sample. These data were also reused for a study on yellow fever vaccine responses in identical twins.

Sequencing input: CD4+ T cells sorted from blood. These receptors originate from a woman aged 18-29 years in good health.

The chain joins TRBV5-1 to TRBJ2-5, with D unclear. Germline assignment: CDR1 SGHRS and CDR2 YFSETQ. The CDR3 consists of 16 residues. V lost 0 bases and J lost 6, with 18 bases in between. The CDR3 protein is CASSLELGRRLKTQYF. The CDR3 nucleotides read TGCGCCAGCAGCTTGGAACTCGGAAGAAGACTGAAGACCCAGTACTTC.

This clonotype appeared a few times. This rearrangement joins TRBV19 to TRBJ2-4; 10 bases line up with TRBD1. Trimming at V came to 4 bases and at J to 5 bases, leaving 8 bases not matched to a gene. Germline-derived CDR1 and CDR2 are LNHDA and SQIVND (reference sequence). The CDR3 runs to 16 residues. CDR3 nucleotides: TGTGCCAGTAGTAAGCAGTTTGGGACAGGGGAAAACATTCAGTACTTC. It translates to CASSKQFGTGENIQYF.

The chain combines TRBV7-2 with TRBJ2-3; D tentatively reads TRBD1 or TRBD2 (7 bases each). Germline assignment: CDR1 SGHTA and CDR2 FQGNSA. Trimming removed 5 bases from V and 8 bases from J, with 20 bases in between. The CDR3 has 15 amino acids. CDR3 sequence (DNA): TGTGCCAGCAGCACGCAGGGGGAGGGGTATGGTACGCAGTATTTT. It encodes CASSTQGEGYGTQYF.